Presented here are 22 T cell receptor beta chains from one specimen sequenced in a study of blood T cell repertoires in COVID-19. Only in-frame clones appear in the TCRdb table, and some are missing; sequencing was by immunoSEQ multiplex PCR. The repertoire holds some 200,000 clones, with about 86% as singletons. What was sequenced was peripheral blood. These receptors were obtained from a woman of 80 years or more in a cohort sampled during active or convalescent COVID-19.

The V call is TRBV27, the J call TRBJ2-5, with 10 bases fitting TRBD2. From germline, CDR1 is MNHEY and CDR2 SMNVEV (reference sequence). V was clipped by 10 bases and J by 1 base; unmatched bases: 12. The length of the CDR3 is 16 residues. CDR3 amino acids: CATQRGSSGSQETQYF. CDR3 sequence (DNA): TGTGCCACCCAAAGGGGGTCTAGCGGGAGCCAAGAGACCCAGTACTTC.

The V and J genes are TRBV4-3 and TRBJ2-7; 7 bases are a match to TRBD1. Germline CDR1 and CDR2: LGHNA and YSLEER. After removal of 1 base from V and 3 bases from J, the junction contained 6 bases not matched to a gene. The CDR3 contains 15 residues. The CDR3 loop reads CASSQVAQGDYEQYF. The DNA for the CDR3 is TGCGCCAGCAGCCAAGTGGCGCAGGGGGACTACGAGCAGTACTTC.

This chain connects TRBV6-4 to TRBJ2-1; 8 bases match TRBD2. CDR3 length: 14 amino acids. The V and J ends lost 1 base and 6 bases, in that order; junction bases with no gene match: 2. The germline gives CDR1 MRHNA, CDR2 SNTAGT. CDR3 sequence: CASSDWTSSNEQFF. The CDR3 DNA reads TGTGCCAGCAGTGACTGGACTAGCAGCAATGAGCAGTTCTTC.

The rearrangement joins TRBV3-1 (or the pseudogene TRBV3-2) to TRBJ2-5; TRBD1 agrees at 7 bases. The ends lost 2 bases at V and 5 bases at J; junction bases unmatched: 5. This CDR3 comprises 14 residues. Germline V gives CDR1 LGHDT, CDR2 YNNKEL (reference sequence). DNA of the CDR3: TGTGCCAGCAGCCAACCGACAGGGTGGGAGACCCAGTACTTC. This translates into CASSQPTGWETQYF.

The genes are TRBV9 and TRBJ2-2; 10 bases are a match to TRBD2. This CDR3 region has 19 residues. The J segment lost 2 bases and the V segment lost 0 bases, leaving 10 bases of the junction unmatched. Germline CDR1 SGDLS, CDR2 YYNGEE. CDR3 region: CASSVVLSGGATNTGELFF. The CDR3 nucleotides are TGTGCCAGCAGCGTAGTCCTGAGCGGGGGGGCGACTAACACCGGGGAGCTGTTTTTT.

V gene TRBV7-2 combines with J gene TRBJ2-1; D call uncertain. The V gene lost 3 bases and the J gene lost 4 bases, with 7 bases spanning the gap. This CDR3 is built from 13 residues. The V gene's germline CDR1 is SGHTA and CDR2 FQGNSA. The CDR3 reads CASSLVRYNEQFF. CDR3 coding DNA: TGTGCCAGCAGCTTGGTCAGGTACAATGAGCAGTTCTTC.

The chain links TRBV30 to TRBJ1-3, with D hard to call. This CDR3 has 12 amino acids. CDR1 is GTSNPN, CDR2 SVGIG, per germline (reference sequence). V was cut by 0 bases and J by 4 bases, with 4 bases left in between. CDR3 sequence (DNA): TGTGCCTGGAGTGTACAAGGAAACACCATATATTTT. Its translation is CAWSVQGNTIYF.

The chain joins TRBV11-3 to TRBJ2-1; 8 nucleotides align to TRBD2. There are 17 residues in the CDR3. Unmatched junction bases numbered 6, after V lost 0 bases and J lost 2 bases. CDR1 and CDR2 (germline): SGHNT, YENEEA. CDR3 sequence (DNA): TGTGCCAGCAGCTTAGAGGGTAGCGGGGCCGCCTACAATGAGCAGTTCTTC. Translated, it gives CASSLEGSGAAYNEQFF. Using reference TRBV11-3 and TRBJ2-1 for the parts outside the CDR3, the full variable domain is EAGVVQSPRYKIIEKKQPVAFWCNPISGHNTLYWYLQNLGQGPELLIRYENEEAVDDSQLPKDRFSAERLKGVDSTLKIQPAELGDSAVYLCASSLEGSGAAYNEQFFGPGTRLTVL.

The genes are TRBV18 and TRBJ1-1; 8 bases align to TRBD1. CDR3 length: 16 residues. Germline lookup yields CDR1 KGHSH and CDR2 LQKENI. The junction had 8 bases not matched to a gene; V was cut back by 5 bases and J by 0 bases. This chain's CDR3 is CASSAGTGDMNTEAFF. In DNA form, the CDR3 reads TGTGCCAGCTCAGCCGGGACAGGTGACATGAACACTGAAGCTTTCTTT.

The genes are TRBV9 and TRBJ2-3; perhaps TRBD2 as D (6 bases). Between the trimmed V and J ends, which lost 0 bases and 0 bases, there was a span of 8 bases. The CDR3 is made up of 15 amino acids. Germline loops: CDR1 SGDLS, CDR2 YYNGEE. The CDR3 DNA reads TGTGCCAGCAGCGTAGTCGGGACTAGCACAGATACGCAGTATTTT. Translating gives CASSVVGTSTDTQYF.

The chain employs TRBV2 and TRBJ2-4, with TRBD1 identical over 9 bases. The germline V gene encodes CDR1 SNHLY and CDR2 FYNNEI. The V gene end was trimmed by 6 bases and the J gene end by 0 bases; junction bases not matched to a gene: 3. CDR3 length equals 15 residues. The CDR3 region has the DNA TGTGCCAGCAGCCGGGACAGGGTAGCCAAAAACATTCAGTACTTC. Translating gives CASSRDRVAKNIQYF.

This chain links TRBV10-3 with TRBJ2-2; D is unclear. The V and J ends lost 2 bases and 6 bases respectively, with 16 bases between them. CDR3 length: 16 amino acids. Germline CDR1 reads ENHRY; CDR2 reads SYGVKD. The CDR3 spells CAISERHPAVAGELFF. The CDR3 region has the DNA TGTGCCATCAGTGAGAGGCACCCGGCGGTTGCCGGGGAGCTGTTTTTT.

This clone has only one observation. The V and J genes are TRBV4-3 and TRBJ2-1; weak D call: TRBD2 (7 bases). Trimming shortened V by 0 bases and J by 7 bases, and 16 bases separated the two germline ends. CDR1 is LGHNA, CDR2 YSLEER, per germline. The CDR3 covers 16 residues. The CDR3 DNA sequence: TGCGCCAGCAGCCAAGATTTTCGGGGGGCCGGGAATGAGCAGTTCTTC. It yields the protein CASSQDFRGAGNEQFF.

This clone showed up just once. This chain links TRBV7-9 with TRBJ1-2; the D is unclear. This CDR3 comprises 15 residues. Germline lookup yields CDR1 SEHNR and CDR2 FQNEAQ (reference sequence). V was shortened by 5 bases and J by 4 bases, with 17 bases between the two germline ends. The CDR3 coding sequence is TGTGCCAGCAGCCGAGGGTATCCGAGCCCCTATGGCTACACCTTC. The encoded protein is CASSRGYPSPYGYTF.

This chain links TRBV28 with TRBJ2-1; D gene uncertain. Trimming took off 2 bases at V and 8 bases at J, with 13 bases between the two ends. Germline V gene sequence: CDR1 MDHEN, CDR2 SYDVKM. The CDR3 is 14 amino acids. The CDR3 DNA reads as TGTGCCAGCAGTTTACGCCCCCTCCGGGATGAGCAGTTCTTC. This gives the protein CASSLRPLRDEQFF.

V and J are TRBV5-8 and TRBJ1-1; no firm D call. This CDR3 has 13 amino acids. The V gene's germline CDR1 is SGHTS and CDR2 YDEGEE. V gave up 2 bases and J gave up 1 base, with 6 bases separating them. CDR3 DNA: TGTGCCAGCAGCTTAACGAGGAACACTGAAGCTTTCTTT. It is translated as CASSLTRNTEAFF.

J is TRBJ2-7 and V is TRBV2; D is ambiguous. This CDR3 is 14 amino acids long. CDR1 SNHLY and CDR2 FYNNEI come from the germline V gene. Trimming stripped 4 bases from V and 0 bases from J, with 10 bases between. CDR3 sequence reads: CASSGGSLSYEQYF. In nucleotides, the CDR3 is TGTGCCAGCAGTGGAGGCTCCCTCTCCTACGAGCAGTACTTC.

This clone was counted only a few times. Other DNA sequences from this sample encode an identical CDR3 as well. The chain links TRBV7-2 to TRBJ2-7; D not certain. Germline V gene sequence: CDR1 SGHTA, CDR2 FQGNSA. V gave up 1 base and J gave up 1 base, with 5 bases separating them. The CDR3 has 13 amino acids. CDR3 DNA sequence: TGTGCCAGCAGCTTAGACCGGTCCTACGAGCAGTACTTC. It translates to CASSLDRSYEQYF.

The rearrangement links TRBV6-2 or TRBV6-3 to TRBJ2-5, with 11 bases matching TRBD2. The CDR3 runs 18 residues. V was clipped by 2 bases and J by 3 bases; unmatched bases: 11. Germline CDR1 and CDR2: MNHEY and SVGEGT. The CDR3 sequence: CASSYAGLAGPLEETQYF. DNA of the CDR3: TGTGCCAGCAGTTACGCCGGACTAGCGGGCCCCCTGGAAGAGACCCAGTACTTC.

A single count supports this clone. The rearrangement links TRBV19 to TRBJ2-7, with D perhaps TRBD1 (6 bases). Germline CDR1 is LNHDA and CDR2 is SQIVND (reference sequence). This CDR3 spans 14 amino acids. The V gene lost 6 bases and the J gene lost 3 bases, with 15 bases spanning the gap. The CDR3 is CASRPATGSYEQYF. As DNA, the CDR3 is TGTGCCAGTAGACCCGCTACAGGGAGCTACGAGCAGTACTTC. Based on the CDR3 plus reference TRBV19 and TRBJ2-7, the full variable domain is DGGITQSPKYLFRKEGQNVTLSCEQNLNHDAMYWYRQDPGQGLRLIYYSQIVNDFQKGDIAEGYSVSREKKESFPLTVTSAQKNPTAFYLCASRPATGSYEQYFGPGTRLTVT.

The CDR3: CASTPNPPEPNYGYTF. The CDR3, as DNA: TGTGCCAGCACCCCTAATCCCCCTGAACCTAACTATGGCTACACCTTC. This chain connects TRBV27 to TRBJ1-2; D remains ambiguous. Germline lookup yields CDR1 MNHEY and CDR2 SMNVEV (reference sequence). V lost 7 bases, J lost 0 bases, and 18 bases lay in between. This CDR3 has 16 residues.

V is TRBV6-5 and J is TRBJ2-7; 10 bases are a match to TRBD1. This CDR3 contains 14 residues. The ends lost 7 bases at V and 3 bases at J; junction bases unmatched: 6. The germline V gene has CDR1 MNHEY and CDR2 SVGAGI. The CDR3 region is CASKTGGSVYEQYV. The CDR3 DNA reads TGTGCCAGCAAGACAGGGGGCTCCGTCTACGAGCAGTACGTC.